Shown below are 12 T cell receptor beta chains from a single sample sequenced in a study of CD8+CD57+ T cells in acquired aplastic anemia (dated 2018 in TCRdb). The sequencing machine was an Illumina HiSeq 2000. TCR beta VDJ combination and CDR3 sequence profiling used genomic DNA as the template. TCRdb passed the public sequencing reads through fastp at Q25 and MiXCR, retaining productive beta sequences. A single entry per CDR3 protein holds the most common genes and DNA from its merged rows. The table for this sample lists 260,000 or so distinct CDR3 sequences; around 82% of them were counted only once. The ten biggest clones cover roughly 42% of the sample. Patients chosen for sequencing had shown expansion of CD8+CD57+ cells by flow cytometry. Sequencing was carried out using sorted CD4+, CD8+, or CD8+CD57+ T cells (not recorded which) from PBMCs. The receptors derive from a human donor with aplastic anemia.

Details on this clonotype: A read error may produce the germline difference seen at one junction end. The chain employs TRBV15 and TRBJ2-3, with D perhaps TRBD2 (5 bases). This CDR3 is 14 amino acids long. From germline, CDR1 is LNHNV and CDR2 YYDKDF (reference sequence). CDR3 protein: CATSWAGGQDTQYF. DNA for the CDR3: TGTGCCACCAGCTGGGCGGGCGGTCAAGATACCCAGTATTTT.

Worth noting for this clonotype: Given the absence of the conserved phenylalanine or tryptophan at the CDR3 end, a read error is likely. Because the CDR3's place on the DNA is in doubt, the DNA is left out and the CDR3 is given as listed by TCRdb. The chain uses TRBV7-8 and TRBJ2-3; the table's D call of TRBD2 was not tested on the DNA. Germline V gene sequence: CDR1 SGHVS, CDR2 FQNEAQ. The CDR3 is made up of 12 amino acids, end residues included. The CDR3 is CASSLAGGTETH.

The chain combines TRBV7-9 with TRBJ2-1; D unresolved. V was trimmed by 5 bases and J by 7 bases, leaving 24 bases between them. The CDR3 is 17 amino acids. Germline V lookup: CDR1 SEHNR, CDR2 FQNEAQ (reference sequence). The CDR3 loop reads CASSLYPDMRPDNEQFF. The CDR3 nucleotides are TGTGCCAGCAGCCTCTACCCTGATATGAGACCAGATAATGAGCAGTTCTTC.

This rearrangement joins TRBV7-9 to TRBJ2-3; 9 bases are shared with TRBD2. J gave up 2 bases and V 1 base, and 4 bases lay outside the gene matches. CDR3 length equals 16 residues. Germline values: CDR1 SEHNR, CDR2 FQNEAQ (reference sequence). CDR3 protein: CASSLGVAGVTDTQYF. DNA of the CDR3: TGTGCCAGCAGCTTAGGGGTAGCGGGGGTCACAGATACGCAGTATTTT. Using reference TRBV7-9 and TRBJ2-3 for the parts outside the CDR3, the full variable domain is DTGVSQNPRHKITKRGQNVTFRCDPISEHNRLYWYRQTLGQGPEFLTYFQNEAQLEKSRLLSDRFSAERPKGSFSTLEIQRTEQGDSAMYLCASSLGVAGVTDTQYFGPGTRLTVL.

About this clonotype itself: This likely comes from a read error, as the CDR3 has no conserved phenylalanine or tryptophan at its end. Because the CDR3's place on the DNA is in doubt, the DNA is left out and the CDR3 is given as listed by TCRdb. The chain joins TRBV2 to TRBJ1-6; the tabulated D call, TRBD1, remains unverified against the DNA. Germline V gene sequence: CDR1 SNHLY, CDR2 FYNNEI. A total of 15 residues make up the CDR3, ends included. CDR3 in amino acids: CASGDGGTDTQHFRP.

The rearrangement joins TRBV11-3 to TRBJ1-2; no definite D call. This CDR3 is 16 amino acids long. Trimming took 0 bases from V and 3 from J, leaving 14 bases between them. Per germline, CDR1 SGHNT and CDR2 YENEEA. The chain's CDR3 is CASSLEETGLDYGYTF. CDR3 coding DNA: TGTGCCAGCAGCTTAGAGGAGACGGGCTTGGACTATGGCTACACCTTC.

The rearrangement joins TRBV11-3 to TRBJ1-2, with 7 bases that match TRBD1. Germline CDR1 and CDR2: SGHNT and YENEEA. The CDR3 is made up of 14 amino acids. The ends lost 6 bases at V and 4 bases at J; junction bases unmatched: 8. CDR3 coding DNA: TGTGCCAGCAGTTACGGACAGGCCATCTATGGCTACACCTTC. Protein product: CASSYGQAIYGYTF.

As to this clonotype: Relative to the germline gene, one junction end is altered; a read error may explain this. The chain joins TRBV9 to TRBJ2-3; tentatively, D is TRBD1 (5 bases). CDR3 length equals 13 residues. Germline V CDR1 and CDR2: SGDLS, YYNGEE. CDR3 coding DNA: TGTGCCAGCAGGGTCGAGAGCACAGGTACGCAGTATTTT. Protein: CASRVESTGTQYF.

The V call is TRBV9, the J call TRBJ2-3; D is perhaps TRBD2 (5 bases). This CDR3 comprises 14 residues. V gave up 0 bases and J gave up 10 bases, with 15 bases separating them. Germline CDR1 is SGDLS and CDR2 is YYNGEE. The CDR3: CASSVAGSPDPQYF. The CDR3 DNA follows: TGTGCCAGCAGCGTAGCGGGATCGCCCGATCCGCAGTATTTT.

CDR3 loop: CASSAKGKVGSAKNIQYF. The CDR3 region has the DNA TGCGCCAGCAGCGCGAAGGGCAAAGTTGGTTCGGCCAAAAACATTCAGTACTTC. This chain connects TRBV5-1 to TRBJ2-4; D is unresolved. Germline CDR1 SGHRS, CDR2 YFSETQ. V lost 4 bases and J lost 1, with 21 bases in between. The CDR3 has 18 amino acids.

Concerning this clonotype: This CDR3 fails to terminate in the conserved phenylalanine or tryptophan, so it likely reflects a read error. The limits of the CDR3 on the DNA are not certain, so only TCRdb's listed CDR3 is given. V usage is TRBV7-9 and J usage is TRBJ2-3; the listed D gene, TRBD2, was not tested against the DNA. The CDR3 is 13 amino acids in total, end residues counted. The V gene's germline CDR1 is SEHNR and CDR2 FQNEAQ (reference sequence). CDR3 protein: CASSFERSGGKYL.

Only one count was recorded for this clonotype. V usage is TRBV7-4 and J usage is TRBJ2-1; D possibly matches TRBD1 or TRBD2 (6 bases each). Germline V gene data show CDR1 as SGHVT and CDR2 as SQSDAQ. The CDR3 runs 16 residues. Trimming cost V 5 bases and J 8 bases, with 22 bases left between them. This chain's CDR3 is CASSLGGGSRQDEQFF. CDR3 DNA: TGTGCCAGCAGCCTGGGGGGCGGAAGCCGTCAGGATGAGCAGTTCTTC.